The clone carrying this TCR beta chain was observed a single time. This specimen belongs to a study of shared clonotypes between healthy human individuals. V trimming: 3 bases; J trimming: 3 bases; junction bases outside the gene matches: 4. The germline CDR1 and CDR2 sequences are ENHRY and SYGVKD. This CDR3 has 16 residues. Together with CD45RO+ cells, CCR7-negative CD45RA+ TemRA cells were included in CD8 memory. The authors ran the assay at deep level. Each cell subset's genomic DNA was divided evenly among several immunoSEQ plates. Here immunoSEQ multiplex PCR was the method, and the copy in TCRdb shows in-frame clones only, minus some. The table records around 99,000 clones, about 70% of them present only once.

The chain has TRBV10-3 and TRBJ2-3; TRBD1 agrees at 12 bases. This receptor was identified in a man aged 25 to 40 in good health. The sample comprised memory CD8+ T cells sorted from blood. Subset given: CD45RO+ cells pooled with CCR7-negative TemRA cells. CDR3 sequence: CAISDPGQGATDTQYF. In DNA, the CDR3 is TGTGCCATCAGTGACCCGGGACAGGGGGCGACAGATACGCAGTATTTT.